The sequence of this T cell receptor (beta chain) was determined in a study of blood T cell repertoires in COVID-19. About the research overall: Collection of acute and convalescent COVID-19 samples took place in the United States, Italy and Spain. In each case, the material was cDNA or gDNA derived from T cells, B-cell-depleted T cells, or PBMCs.

With respect to this clone: The junction and the germline gene differ at one end; a read error may be behind it.

In the authors' workflow: Amplification of reference gene primers provided the estimated nucleated cell counts. The protocol was immunoSEQ multiplex PCR, while the TCRdb copy is restricted to in-frame clones and leaves out a portion. V, J and clone size were drawn from that table, and D and trimming were deduced from the DNA. This sample has 60,000 to 70,000 clones, with 70% to 90% found just once. The sequenced sample was peripheral blood. This receptor was taken from a woman older than 75 with active COVID-19.

In DNA, the CDR3 is TGTGCCAGTAGTATAGAAGGCAGGGCCTCTGGCACAGATGCGCAGTATTTT. Encoded protein: CASSIEGRASGTDAQYF. V usage is TRBV19 and J usage is TRBJ2-3; TRBD1 is a possible D gene (5 bases). Germline-derived CDR1 and CDR2 are LNHDA and SQIVND (reference sequence). This CDR3 has 17 amino acids.